The clone carrying this T cell receptor beta chain has only one observation. These data are taken from a study of blood T cells in healthy people across ages. As for the study in general: Per every two T cells, about one barcoded beta molecule was captured by template switching.

Germline V lookup: CDR1 SGHTA, CDR2 FQGTGA. With 5 bases removed from V and 8 bases from J, the gap between germline ends came to 21 bases. There are 15 residues in the CDR3. Primers used in a second PCR of roughly 6 to 11 cycles were a sample-barcoded 5' primer and a J-beta primer mix. TCRdb re-called the 5' RACE reads through MiXCR, storing one row per CDR3 protein. Of hundreds of thousands of distinct CDR3 sequences listed, roughly 64% are singletons. Every participating donor contributed around 9.5 milliliters of peripheral blood through a draw. The source material was blood. The J gene is TRBJ1-2, the V gene TRBV7-3; the D gene is possibly TRBD1 (5 bases). This receptor was taken from a man between 25 and 39 years old in good health. The CDR3 region has the DNA TGTGCCAGCAGCGAGACAGCCATTGGGATAGGAGGCTACACCTTC. Protein sequence: CASSETAIGIGGYTF.